The 20 T cell receptor beta chains below were found in one sample sequenced in a study of radiotherapy plus CTLA-4 blockade in lung cancer (dated 2018 in TCRdb). The method was the immunoSEQ multiplex PCR assay. The table comes from immuneACCESS by way of TCRdb, which keeps in-frame sequences with V and J called. Part of the clones is missing from these tables; in studies checked, under half for an unresolved V gene and the rest for unknown reasons. The sample contains about 64,000 clones, approximately 68% of them found a single time. The top ten constitute approximately 8.3% of the sample. Sequencing was performed on peripheral blood, taken from a patient treated with radiotherapy plus ipilimumab. Receptor source: a human donor with non-small cell lung cancer whose response to radiotherapy plus ipilimumab could not be evaluated.

The chain links TRBV19 to TRBJ1-6, with no clear D. The CDR3 has 13 residues. The ends were cut back, 4 bases at V and 8 bases at J, with 9 bases in the middle. The V gene's germline CDR1 is LNHDA and CDR2 SQIVND (reference sequence). CDR3 amino acids: CASSSSPDSPLHF. CDR3 in DNA: TGTGCCAGTAGTAGTTCGCCGGATTCACCCCTCCACTTT.

The chain uses TRBV27 and TRBJ1-6; tentatively, D is TRBD1 (5 bases). The CDR3 extends over 16 amino acids. Trimming removed 1 base at V and 2 bases at J, with 9 bases between. Germline loops: CDR1 MNHEY, CDR2 SMNVEV (reference sequence). The CDR3 here is CASSLWQGTYNSPLHF. DNA of the CDR3: TGTGCCAGCAGTTTATGGCAGGGTACCTATAATTCACCCCTCCACTTT.

The chain couples TRBV29-1 to TRBJ2-5; D is undetermined. The J call may be faulty, since TRBJ2-7 better matches the DNA end. CDR3 length: 11 amino acids. Germline loops: CDR1 SQVTM, CDR2 ANQGSEA. The CDR3 here is CSVVSYYEQYF. The DNA of the CDR3 is TGCAGCGTTGTCAGTTACTACGAGCAGTACTTC.

This chain links TRBV10-2 with TRBJ2-2, with 7 bases fitting TRBD2. This CDR3 spans 16 amino acids. Germline CDR1 WSHSY, CDR2 SAAADI. J gave up 5 bases and V 0 bases, and 6 bases lay outside the gene matches. CDR3 loop: CASSESGGRSTGELFF. CDR3 in DNA: TGCGCCAGCAGTGAGTCGGGGGGGAGGTCGACCGGGGAGCTGTTTTTT.

The chain joins TRBV5-1 to TRBJ2-2; D ambiguous. Trimming cost V 1 base and J 4 bases, with 8 bases left between them. This CDR3 has 14 amino acids. The germline gives CDR1 SGHRS, CDR2 YFSETQ. The CDR3 loop reads CASSLLPGTGELFF. As DNA, the CDR3 is TGCGCCAGCAGCTTGTTGCCGGGCACCGGGGAGCTGTTTTTT.

V and J are TRBV11-1 and TRBJ1-1; TRBD1 matches at 7 bases. Germline assignment: CDR1 SGHAT and CDR2 FQDESV (reference sequence). Losses at the gene ends were 5 bases for V and 7 bases for J; bases not matched to a gene: 4. The length of the CDR3 is 12 residues. Written as DNA, the CDR3 is TGTGCCAGCAGCCGACAGGGCGTTGAAGCTTTCTTT. The encoded protein is CASSRQGVEAFF. The full variable domain, completed using reference TRBV11-1 and TRBJ1-1, is EAEVAQSPRYKITEKSQAVAFWCDPISGHATLYWYRQILGQGPELLVQFQDESVVDDSQLPKDRFSAERLKGVDSTLKIQPAELGDSAMYLCASSRQGVEAFFGQGTRLTVV.

This clone has a count of ten or more. The CDR3 sequence is CASGIFGLVSNEQFF. The CDR3 bases are TGCGCCAGCGGTATATTTGGACTAGTGTCCAATGAGCAGTTCTTC. The chain carries TRBV10-2 and TRBJ2-1; TRBD2 agrees at 7 bases. The CDR3 covers 15 residues. The ends lost 8 bases at V and 6 bases at J; junction bases unmatched: 13. CDR1 WSHSY and CDR2 SAAADI come from the germline V gene.

The rearrangement links TRBV5-8 to TRBJ2-3; 11 bases are a match to TRBD2. V lost 7 bases to trimming and J lost 8 bases; unmatched junction nucleotides: 6. Germline V lookup: CDR1 SGHTS, CDR2 YDEGEE. The CDR3 consists of 13 residues. CDR3 nucleotide sequence: TGTGCCAGCGTGACTAGCGGGAAGGGTACGCAGTATTTT. Protein: CASVTSGKGTQYF.

The J gene is TRBJ2-7, the V gene TRBV5-5; possibly TRBD2 for D (6 bases). The V gene lost 4 bases and the J gene lost 6 bases, with 17 bases spanning the gap. In germline, CDR1 is SGHKS, CDR2 YYEKEE (reference sequence). This CDR3 spans 14 amino acids. CDR3 nucleotide sequence: TGTGCCAGCAGCACGGGACTCAATTGGGTCGAGCAGTACTTC. Protein sequence: CASSTGLNWVEQYF.

The CDR3 is CASSVGAGVINEQFF. CDR3 nucleotide sequence: TGTGCCAGCAGCGTAGGAGCGGGAGTCATAAATGAGCAGTTCTTC. The V call is TRBV9, the J call TRBJ2-1; 8 bases are a match to TRBD2. The CDR3 length is 15 residues. CDR1 and CDR2 from the germline V gene are SGDLS and YYNGEE. V lost 0 bases, J lost 7 bases, and 6 bases stayed unmatched.

This clone was counted many times. CDR3 amino acids: CASSDYIGNTIYF. The DNA of the CDR3 is TGTGCCAGCAGTGATTACATTGGAAACACCATATATTTT. The rearrangement uses TRBV2 and TRBJ1-3; D unclear. Germline values: CDR1 SNHLY, CDR2 FYNNEI. Trimming cost V 3 bases and J 3 bases, with 6 bases left between them. CDR3 length: 13 amino acids.

The chain couples TRBV7-2 to TRBJ1-2; the match to TRBD1 covers 8 bases. V shed 5 bases, J shed 2 bases, and the junction held 7 bases outside the gene matches. Germline CDR1 and CDR2: SGHTA and FQGNSA. The CDR3 contains 15 residues. This chain's CDR3 is CASSAGRDRNYGYTF. In nucleotides, the CDR3 is TGTGCCAGCAGCGCGGGTAGGGACAGGAACTATGGCTACACCTTC.

The rearrangement uses TRBV19 and TRBJ1-3; TRBD1 matches at 8 bases. Germline trimming cut 7 bases from V and 4 bases from J; bases unmatched to any gene: 6. Looked up from germline, CDR1 is LNHDA and CDR2 is SQIVND (reference sequence). The CDR3 is 14 residues long. The CDR3 reads CASNNRGTGNTIYF. As DNA, the CDR3 is TGTGCCAGTAACAACAGGGGGACGGGAAACACCATATATTTT. The entire variable domain, with the rest obtained from reference TRBV19 and TRBJ1-3, is as follows: DGGITQSPKYLFRKEGQNVTLSCEQNLNHDAMYWYRQDPGQGLRLIYYSQIVNDFQKGDIAEGYSVSREKKESFPLTVTSAQKNPTAFYLCASNNRGTGNTIYFGEGSWLTVV.

In regard to this clone: The same CDR3 is also encoded by other DNA sequences in this sample. This chain connects TRBV7-3 to TRBJ2-3, with 9 bases aligning to TRBD2. V was pared by 0 bases and J by 2 bases, with 12 bases of the junction left unmatched. The CDR3 has 19 amino acids. CDR1 and CDR2 from the germline V gene are SGHTA and FQGTGA. The CDR3 bases are TGTGCCAGCAGCTTAACTTCATGGGGTAGCGGGGGCCTCACAGATACGCAGTATTTT. It encodes CASSLTSWGSGGLTDTQYF. The full variable domain, rest sourced from reference TRBV7-3 and TRBJ2-3, is GAGVSQTPSNKVTEKGKYVELRCDPISGHTALYWYRQSLGQGPEFLIYFQGTGAADDSGLPNDRFFAVRPEGSVSTLKIQRTERGDSAVYLCASSLTSWGSGGLTDTQYFGPGTRLTVL.

This chain links TRBV7-2 with TRBJ2-7, with D unclear. The CDR3 sequence is 15 residues long. Germline CDR1 is SGHTA and CDR2 is FQGNSA. V gave up 8 bases and J gave up 3 bases, with 20 bases separating them. CDR3 protein: CASARFSSVDYEQYF. In nucleotides, the CDR3 is TGTGCCAGCGCTCGGTTTAGTTCGGTTGACTACGAGCAGTACTTC.

This clone has a handful of counts. V usage is TRBV28 and J usage is TRBJ1-3; D is unclear. This CDR3 region has 17 residues. V dropped 4 bases and J dropped 0 bases, with 16 bases sitting between them. CDR1 and CDR2 (germline): MDHEN, SYDVKM. The CDR3 DNA is TGTGCCAGCAGTTCCGATCCCAGACTCCTCTCTGGAAACACCATATATTTT. It is translated as CASSSDPRLLSGNTIYF.

This clone was detected once. The gene calls are TRBV5-1 and TRBJ2-3; no firm D call. The CDR3 length is 15 residues. The germline gives CDR1 SGHRS, CDR2 YFSETQ. V shed 5 bases and J shed 0 bases, with 13 bases lying between them. The CDR3 DNA sequence: TGCGCCAGCAGGAACGGAGTCTCTAGCACAGATACGCAGTATTTT. Translated, it gives CASRNGVSSTDTQYF. The full variable domain, completed using reference TRBV5-1 and TRBJ2-3, is KAGVTQTPRYLIKTRGQQVTLSCSPISGHRSVSWYQQTPGQGLQFLFEYFSETQRNKGNFPGRFSGRQFSNSRSEMNVSTLELGDSALYLCASRNGVSSTDTQYFGPGTRLTVL.

The chain is built from TRBV11-1 and TRBJ2-5; possibly TRBD2 for D (5 bases). With the DNA end fitting TRBJ2-7 better, the J assignment may be wrong. CDR3 length equals 14 residues. Per the germline V gene, CDR1 is SGHAT and CDR2 is FQDESV (reference sequence). This chain's CDR3 is CASSLIGSSYEQYF. The CDR3 DNA reads as TGTGCCAGCAGCTTAATAGGGAGCTCCTACGAGCAGTACTTC.

This clone was counted a few times. The chain couples TRBV4-2 to TRBJ2-7; 10 bases align to TRBD1. The CDR3 contains 15 residues. J gave up 4 bases and V 4 bases, and 7 bases lay outside the gene matches. The germline V gene has CDR1 LGHNA and CDR2 YNFKEQ. The CDR3 coding sequence is TGTGCCAGCAGCCTTTCCGACAGGGGGCCTTACGAGCAGTACTTC. Residues: CASSLSDRGPYEQYF.

This clone turned up a few times. The chain links TRBV10-3 to TRBJ2-3; weak D call: TRBD1 (5 bases). From germline, CDR1 is ENHRY and CDR2 SYGVKD. Trimming shortened V by 2 bases and J by 4 bases, and 10 bases separated the two germline ends. CDR3 length: 14 amino acids. CDR3 coding DNA: TGTGCCATCAGTGAGAGCAGGGTGGCAGATACGCAGTATTTT. Protein sequence: CAISESRVADTQYF.